This paragraph reports one T cell receptor (beta chain). This specimen belongs to a study of control samples from healthy donors and cancer patients. Method: immunoSEQ multiplex PCR; TCRdb's copy keeps in-frame clones and lacks some. This table holds approximately 41,000 clones, less than 95% found once. Trimming removed 2 bases from V and 5 bases from J, with 9 bases in between. The germline gives CDR1 SGHTA, CDR2 FQGNSA. The CDR3 runs 13 residues. Sequenced material: blood. This chain links TRBV7-2 with TRBJ2-5; no clear D gene. The source of this sequence is a man aged 55 to 70 in good health. The CDR3 spells CASSLSQEETQYF. In nucleotides, the CDR3 is TGTGCCAGCAGCTTAAGCCAGGAGGAGACCCAGTACTTC.